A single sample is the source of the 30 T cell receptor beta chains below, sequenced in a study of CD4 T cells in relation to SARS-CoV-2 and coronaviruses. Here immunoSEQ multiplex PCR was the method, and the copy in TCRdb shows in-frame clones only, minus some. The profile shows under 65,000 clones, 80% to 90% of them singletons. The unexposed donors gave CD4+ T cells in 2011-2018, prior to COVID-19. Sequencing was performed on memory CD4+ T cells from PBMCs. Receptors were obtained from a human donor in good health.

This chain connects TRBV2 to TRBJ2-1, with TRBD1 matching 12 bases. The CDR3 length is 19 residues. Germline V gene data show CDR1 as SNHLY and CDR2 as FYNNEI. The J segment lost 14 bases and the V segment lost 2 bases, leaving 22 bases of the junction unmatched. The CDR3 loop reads CASSELGQGASVAGVVKFF. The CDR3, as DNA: TGTGCCAGCAGTGAATTGGGACAGGGGGCGTCGGTAGCGGGAGTGGTCAAGTTCTTC.

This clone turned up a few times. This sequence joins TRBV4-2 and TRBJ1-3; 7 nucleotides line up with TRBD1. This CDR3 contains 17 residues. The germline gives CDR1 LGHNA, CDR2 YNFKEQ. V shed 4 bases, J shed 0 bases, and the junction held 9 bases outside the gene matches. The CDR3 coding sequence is TGTGCCAGCAGCCCAGGGGGAGGGCAGCTCTCTGGAAACACCATATATTTT. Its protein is CASSPGGGQLSGNTIYF.

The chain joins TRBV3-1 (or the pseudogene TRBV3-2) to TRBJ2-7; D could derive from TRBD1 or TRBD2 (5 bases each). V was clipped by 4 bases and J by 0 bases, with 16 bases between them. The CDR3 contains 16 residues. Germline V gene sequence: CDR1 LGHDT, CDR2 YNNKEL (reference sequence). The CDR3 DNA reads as TGTGCCAGCAGCCCGCAGTTGAGGGGTGCCTCCTACGAGCAGTACTTC. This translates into CASSPQLRGASYEQYF.

CDR3 amino acids: CASSSRAGTNEKLFF. The DNA for the CDR3 is TGCGCCAGCAGCTCCAGGGCGGGAACTAATGAAAAACTGTTTTTT. V gene TRBV5-1 combines with J gene TRBJ1-4; D possibly corresponds to TRBD1 (5 bases). Germline loops: CDR1 SGHRS, CDR2 YFSETQ. This CDR3 is built from 15 residues. V lost 3 bases to trimming and J lost 1 base, with 10 bases between them.

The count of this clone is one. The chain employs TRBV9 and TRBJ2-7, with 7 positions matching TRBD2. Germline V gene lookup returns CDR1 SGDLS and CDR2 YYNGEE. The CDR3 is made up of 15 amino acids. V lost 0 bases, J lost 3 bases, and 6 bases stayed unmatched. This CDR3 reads CASSVGEGVVYEQYF. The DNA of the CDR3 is TGTGCCAGCAGCGTAGGGGAGGGAGTGGTCTACGAGCAGTACTTC.

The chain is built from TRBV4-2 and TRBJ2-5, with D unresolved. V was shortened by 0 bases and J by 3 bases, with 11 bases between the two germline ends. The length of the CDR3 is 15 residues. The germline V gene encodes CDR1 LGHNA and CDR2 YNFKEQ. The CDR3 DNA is TGTGCCAGCAGCCAAGATTGGAGCAGTAAAGAGACCCAGTACTTC. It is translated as CASSQDWSSKETQYF.

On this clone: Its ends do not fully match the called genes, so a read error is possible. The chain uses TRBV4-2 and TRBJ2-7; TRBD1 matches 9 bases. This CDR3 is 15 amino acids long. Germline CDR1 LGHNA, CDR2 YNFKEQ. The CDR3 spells CASSQAGTGLYEQYF. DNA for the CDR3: TGTGCCAGCAGTCAAGCTGGGACAGGGCTCTACGAGCAGTACTTC.

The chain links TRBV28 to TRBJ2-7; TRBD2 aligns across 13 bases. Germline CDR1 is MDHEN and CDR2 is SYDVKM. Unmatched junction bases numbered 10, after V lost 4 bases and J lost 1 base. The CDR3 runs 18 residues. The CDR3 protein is CASSSGTGGLAGSYEQYF. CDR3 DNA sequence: TGTGCCAGCAGTTCAGGCACAGGGGGACTAGCGGGGTCCTACGAGCAGTACTTC.

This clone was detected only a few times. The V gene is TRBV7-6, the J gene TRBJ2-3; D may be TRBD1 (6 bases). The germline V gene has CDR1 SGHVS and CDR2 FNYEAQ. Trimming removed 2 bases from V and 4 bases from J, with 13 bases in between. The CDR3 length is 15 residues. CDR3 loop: CASSLPGTLSDTQYF. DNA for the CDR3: TGTGCCAGCAGCTTACCCGGGACACTATCAGATACGCAGTATTTT.

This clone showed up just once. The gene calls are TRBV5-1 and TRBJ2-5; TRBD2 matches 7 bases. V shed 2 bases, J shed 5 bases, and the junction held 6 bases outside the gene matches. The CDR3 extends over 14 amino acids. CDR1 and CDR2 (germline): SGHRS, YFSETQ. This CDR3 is CASSLSRAGETQYF. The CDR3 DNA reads TGCGCCAGCAGCTTATCGAGAGCGGGGGAGACCCAGTACTTC.

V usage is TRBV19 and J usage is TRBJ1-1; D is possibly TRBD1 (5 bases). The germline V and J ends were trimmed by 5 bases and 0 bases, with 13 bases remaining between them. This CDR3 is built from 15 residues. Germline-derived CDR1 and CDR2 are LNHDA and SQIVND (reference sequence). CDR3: CASSPEGRLNTEAFF. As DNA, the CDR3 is TGTGCCAGTAGTCCCGAGGGGCGCCTGAACACTGAAGCTTTCTTT.

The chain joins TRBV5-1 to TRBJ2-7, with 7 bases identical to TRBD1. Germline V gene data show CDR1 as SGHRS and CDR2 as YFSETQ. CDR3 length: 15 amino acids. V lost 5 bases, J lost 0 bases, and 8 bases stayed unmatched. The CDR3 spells CASSSGTVNSYEQYF. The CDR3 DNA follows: TGCGCCAGCAGTTCCGGGACAGTGAACTCCTACGAGCAGTACTTC.

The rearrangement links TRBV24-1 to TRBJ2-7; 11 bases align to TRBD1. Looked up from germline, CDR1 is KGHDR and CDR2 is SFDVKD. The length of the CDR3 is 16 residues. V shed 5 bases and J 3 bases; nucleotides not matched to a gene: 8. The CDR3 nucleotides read TGTGCCACCAGTGGGAAGGACAGGGGGCAGGGCTACGAGCAGTACTTC. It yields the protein CATSGKDRGQGYEQYF.

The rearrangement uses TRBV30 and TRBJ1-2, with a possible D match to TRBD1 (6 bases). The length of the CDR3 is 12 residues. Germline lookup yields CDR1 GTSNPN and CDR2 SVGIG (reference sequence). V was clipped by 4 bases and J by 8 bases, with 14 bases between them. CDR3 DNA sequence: TGTGCCTGGACTACAGGGTCCCGGGGCTACACCTTC. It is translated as CAWTTGSRGYTF.

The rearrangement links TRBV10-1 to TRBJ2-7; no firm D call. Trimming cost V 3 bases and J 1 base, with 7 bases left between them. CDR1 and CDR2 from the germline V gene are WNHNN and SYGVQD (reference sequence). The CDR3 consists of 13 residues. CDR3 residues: CASSELGSYEQYF. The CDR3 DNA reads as TGCGCCAGCAGTGAACTGGGATCCTACGAGCAGTACTTC.

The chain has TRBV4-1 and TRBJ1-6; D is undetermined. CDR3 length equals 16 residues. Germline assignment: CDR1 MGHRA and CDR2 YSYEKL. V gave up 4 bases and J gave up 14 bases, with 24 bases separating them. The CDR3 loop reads CASSPYPQSPVGALHF. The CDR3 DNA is TGCGCCAGCAGCCCCTACCCACAGTCTCCCGTTGGGGCCCTCCACTTT.

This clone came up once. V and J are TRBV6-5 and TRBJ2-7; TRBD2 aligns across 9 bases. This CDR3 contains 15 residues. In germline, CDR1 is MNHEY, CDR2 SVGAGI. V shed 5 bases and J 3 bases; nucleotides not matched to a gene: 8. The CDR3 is CASSTEREVVYEQYF. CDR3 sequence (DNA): TGTGCCAGCAGTACGGAGCGGGAGGTGGTCTACGAGCAGTACTTC.

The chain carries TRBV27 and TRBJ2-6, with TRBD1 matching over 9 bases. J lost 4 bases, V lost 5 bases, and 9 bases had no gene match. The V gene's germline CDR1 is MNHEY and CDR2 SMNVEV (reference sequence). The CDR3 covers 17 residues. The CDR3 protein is CASSGRDRVSGANVLTF. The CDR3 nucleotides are TGTGCCAGCAGTGGCCGGGACAGGGTCTCAGGGGCCAACGTCCTGACTTTC.

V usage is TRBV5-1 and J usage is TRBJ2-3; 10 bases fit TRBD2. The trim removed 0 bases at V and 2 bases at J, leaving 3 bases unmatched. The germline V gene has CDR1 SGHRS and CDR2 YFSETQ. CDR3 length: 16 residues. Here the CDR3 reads CASSLGLAGATDTQYF. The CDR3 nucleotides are TGCGCCAGCAGCTTGGGGCTAGCGGGAGCCACAGATACGCAGTATTTT.

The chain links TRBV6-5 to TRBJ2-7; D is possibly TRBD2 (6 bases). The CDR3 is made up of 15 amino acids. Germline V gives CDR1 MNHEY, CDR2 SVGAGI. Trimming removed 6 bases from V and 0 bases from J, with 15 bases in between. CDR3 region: CASRRDGSNSYEQYF. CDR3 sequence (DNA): TGTGCCAGCAGGAGGGACGGGAGTAACTCCTACGAGCAGTACTTC.

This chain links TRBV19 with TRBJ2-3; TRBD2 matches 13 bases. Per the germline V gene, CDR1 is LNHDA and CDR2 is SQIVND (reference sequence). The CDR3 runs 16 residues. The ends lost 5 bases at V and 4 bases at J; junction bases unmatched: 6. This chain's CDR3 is CASSFRTSGSSDTQYF. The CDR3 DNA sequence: TGTGCCAGTAGTTTCCGGACTAGCGGGAGCTCAGATACGCAGTATTTT.

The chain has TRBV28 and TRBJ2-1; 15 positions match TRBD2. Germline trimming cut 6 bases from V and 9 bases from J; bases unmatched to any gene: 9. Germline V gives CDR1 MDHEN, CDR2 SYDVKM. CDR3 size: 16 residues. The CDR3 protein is CASSPRTSGRASEQFF. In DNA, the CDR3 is TGTGCCAGCAGCCCCCGGACTAGCGGGAGGGCCTCTGAGCAGTTCTTC.

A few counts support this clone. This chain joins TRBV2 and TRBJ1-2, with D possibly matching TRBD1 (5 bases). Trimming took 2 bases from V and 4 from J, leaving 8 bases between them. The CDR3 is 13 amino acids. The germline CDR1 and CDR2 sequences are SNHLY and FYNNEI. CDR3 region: CASSEQGLYGYTF. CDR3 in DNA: TGTGCCAGCAGTGAACAGGGTCTCTATGGCTACACCTTC.

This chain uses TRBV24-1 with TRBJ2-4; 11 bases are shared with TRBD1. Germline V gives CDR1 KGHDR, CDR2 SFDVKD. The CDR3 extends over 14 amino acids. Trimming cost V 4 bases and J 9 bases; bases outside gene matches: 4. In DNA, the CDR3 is TGTGCCACCAGTGACCCCGGGACAGGGGGCATTCAGTACTTC. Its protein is CATSDPGTGGIQYF.

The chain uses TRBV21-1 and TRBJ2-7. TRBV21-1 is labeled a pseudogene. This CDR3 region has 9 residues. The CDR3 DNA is TGTGCCAGCAGCTTTAGGGTCGGCTTC. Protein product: CASSFRVGF.

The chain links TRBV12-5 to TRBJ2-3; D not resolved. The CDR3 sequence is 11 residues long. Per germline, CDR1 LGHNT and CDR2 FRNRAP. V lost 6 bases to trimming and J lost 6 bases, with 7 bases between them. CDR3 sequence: CASGDVDTQYF. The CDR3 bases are TGTGCTAGTGGAGACGTGGATACGCAGTATTTT.

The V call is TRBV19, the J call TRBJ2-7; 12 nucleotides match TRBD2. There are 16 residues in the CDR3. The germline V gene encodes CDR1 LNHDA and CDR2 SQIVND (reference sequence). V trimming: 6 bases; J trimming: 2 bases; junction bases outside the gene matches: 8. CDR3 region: CASRETGTSGPYEQYF. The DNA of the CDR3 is TGTGCCAGTAGGGAGACCGGGACTAGCGGGCCCTACGAGCAGTACTTC.

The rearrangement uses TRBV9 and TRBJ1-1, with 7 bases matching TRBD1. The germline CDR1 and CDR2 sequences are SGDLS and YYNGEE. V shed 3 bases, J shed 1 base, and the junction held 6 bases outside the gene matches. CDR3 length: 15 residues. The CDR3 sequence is CASSGTTGPNTEAFF. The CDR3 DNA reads TGTGCCAGCAGCGGTACGACAGGGCCGAACACTGAAGCTTTCTTT. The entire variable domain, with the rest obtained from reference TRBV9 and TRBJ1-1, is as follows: DSGVTQTPKHLITATGQRVTLRCSPRSGDLSVYWYQQSLDQGLQFLIQYYNGEERAKGNILERFSAQQFPDLHSELNLSSLELGDSALYFCASSGTTGPNTEAFFGQGTRLTVV.

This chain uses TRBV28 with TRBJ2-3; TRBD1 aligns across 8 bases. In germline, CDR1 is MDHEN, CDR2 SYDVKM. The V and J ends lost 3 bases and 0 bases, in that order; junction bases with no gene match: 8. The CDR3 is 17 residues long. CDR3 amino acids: CASSLVGTGTSTDTQYF. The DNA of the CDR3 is TGTGCCAGCAGTTTGGTCGGGACAGGTACTAGCACAGATACGCAGTATTTT.

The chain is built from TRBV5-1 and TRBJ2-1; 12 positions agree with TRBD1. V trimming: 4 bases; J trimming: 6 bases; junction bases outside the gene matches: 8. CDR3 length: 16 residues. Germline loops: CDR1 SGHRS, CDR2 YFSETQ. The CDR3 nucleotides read TGCGCCAGCAGCGCGCGCGGGGACAGGGGGCTCAATGAGCAGTTCTTC. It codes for CASSARGDRGLNEQFF.